This is a list of T cell receptor beta chains from one sample in a study of blood T cell repertoires in COVID-19. Method: immunoSEQ multiplex PCR; TCRdb's copy keeps in-frame clones and lacks some. The sample lists approximately 220,000 clones; 85% to 90% were seen once. Material for sequencing was peripheral blood. These TCRs come from a man between 60 and 75 years old with acute or convalescent COVID-19. CDR3s leave out the opening cysteine and the closing phenylalanine or tryptophan. The D gene is left open where the match is weak.

TRBJ1-1 | NA | TRBV6-5 | ASRRVGRGREAF
TRBJ2-2 | NA | TRBV7-3 | ASSKVVRGSAGELF
TRBJ2-7 | TRBD1 | TRBV7-8 | ASSPNPGQGSYEQY
TRBJ2-3 | NA | TRBV27 | ASSSPGTSTDTQY
TRBJ1-4 | NA | TRBV19 | ASGDPRGNEKLF
TRBJ2-3 | TRBD2 | TRBV5-5 | ASSSQRGITDTQY
TRBJ2-7 | NA | TRBV5-1 | ASSLGRVTYEQY
TRBJ2-3 | NA | TRBV21-1 | ASSKVGPLRPVAGASPDTQY
TRBJ1-1 | TRBD1 | TRBV19 | ASSIIRDRGPEAF
TRBJ2-5 | TRBD2 | TRBV27 | ASRQKGPGSGGARETQY
TRBJ1-5 | TRBD1 | TRBV10-3 | AIASGGDQPQH
TRBJ1-3 | NA | TRBV19 | ASSISGGNGNTIY
TRBJ2-2 | NA | TRBV11-2 | ASSLGQGRNTGELF
TRBJ1-4 | NA | TRBV19 | ASSIDRSEKLF
TRBJ2-1 | TRBD2 | TRBV7-2 | ASSSLAGGGNEQF
TRBJ1-2 | TRBD1 | TRBV27 | ASSFTGAGYGYT
TRBJ1-1 | TRBD1 | TRBV18 | ASSPGLQGAGTEAF
TRBJ1-2 | TRBD1 | TRBV7-9 | ASSLRQGGPYGYT
TRBJ2-2 | TRBD1 | TRBV6-5 | ASSSTTGFGELF
TRBJ1-1 | NA | TRBV9 | ASRVQEDTEAF
TRBJ1-6 | NA | TRBV7-3 | ASSLWSGSDSPLH
TRBJ1-5 | NA | TRBV18 | ASSPREGSNQPQH
TRBJ2-2 | TRBD2 | TRBV19 | ASSIGGGGTGELF
TRBJ2-5 | TRBD2 | TRBV2 | ASRRLAGLETQY
TRBJ1-5 | NA | TRBV10-1 | ASTDPTENQPQH
TRBJ1-5 | NA | TRBV24-1 | ATSDSRTSGFPQH
TRBJ1-6 | NA | TRBV27 | ASSFWGGGNSPLH
TRBJ1-5 | TRBD1 | TRBV6-5 | ASSPDRGRNQPQH
TRBJ1-5 | NA | TRBV12-3/TRBV12-4 | ASTLIGNQPQH
TRBJ1-1 | NA | TRBV12-3/TRBV12-4 | ASSLRGTTEAF
TRBJ2-7 | TRBD1 | TRBV9 | ASSVSGQGTYEQY
TRBJ2-7 | NA | TRBV5-1 | ASSLLGERDEQY
TRBJ2-7 | TRBD1 | TRBV19 | ASSIGTEDYEQY
TRBJ2-2 | NA | TRBV6-5 | ASERLNTGELF
TRBJ2-2 | NA | TRBV29-1 | SAEGDRQNTGELF
TRBJ1-5 | NA | TRBV19 | ASSTQTGTSGKPQH
TRBJ1-1 | NA | TRBV12-5 | ASGLVRLEQGSTEAF
TRBJ1-2 | NA | TRBV5-5 | ASSPGATPDRAVPSGYT
TRBJ2-1 | TRBD2 | TRBV6-4 | ASSTGTSGYNEQF
TRBJ2-2 | NA | TRBV5-1 | ASSPGVRANTGELF